The source of this TCR beta chain is a study of blood T cell repertoires in COVID-19. Study in general: The United States, Italy and Spain provided the acute and convalescent COVID-19 samples.

This CDR3 has 16 residues. Per the germline V gene, CDR1 is SGHDT and CDR2 is YYEEEE. With 0 bases clipped from V and 4 bases from J, the junction kept 8 bases outside the gene matches. How the authors handled the data: Researchers report that nucleated cell counts were estimated from reference gene primer amplification. Sequencing was performed with immunoSEQ multiplex PCR; in TCRdb, only in-frame clones are kept and a portion is missing. V and J calls and clone size are as listed in that table; D and trimming were resolved from the DNA. The profile shows 200,000 to 250,000 clones, over 75% of them singletons. The cohort comprised adults aged roughly 18 to 95 years residing in under 30 US areas.

V is TRBV5-6 and J is TRBJ2-5; 8 nucleotides agree with TRBD2. The sequenced sample was PBMCs or T cells enriched from blood (not recorded which). The receptor was derived from a woman aged 55-70 years who had recovered from COVID-19. This chain's CDR3 is CASSLGIAGRGETQYF. The CDR3 nucleotides read TGTGCCAGCAGCTTGGGGATAGCGGGAAGGGGAGAGACCCAGTACTTC.